These T cell receptor beta chains were read from a single sample in a study of regulatory T cells in long-lasting Graves disease. TCRdb re-called the multiplex PCR reads with MiXCR, one entry per CDR3 protein. The sample consists of under 250,000 distinct CDR3 sequences, around 20% of them appearing once. The sample was peripheral blood mononuclear cells (PBMCs), taken at new diagnosis, from a patient treated with antithyroid drugs. The receptors derive from a female donor with Graves disease. The CDR3 runs from the conserved cysteine through the conserved F or W. The order of the fields is CDR3 protein, V gene, J gene.

CDR3: CASSYSNSLKGEKLFF
V: TRBV6-2/TRBV6-3
J: TRBJ1-4

CDR3: CSAELQRQGKEKLFF
V: TRBV20-1
J: TRBJ1-4

CDR3: CASSRFAGKNEKLFF
V: TRBV19
J: TRBJ1-4

CDR3: CASSQLAGAGHNEQFF
V: TRBV2
J: TRBJ2-1

CDR3: CASSYSTGGRIYNEQFF
V: TRBV6-5
J: TRBJ2-1

CDR3: CAAGGYYEQYF
V: TRBV27
J: TRBJ2-7

CDR3: CAWVGDSKNTEAFF
V: TRBV30
J: TRBJ1-1

CDR3: CASSSERTLGAF
V: TRBV7-9
J: TRBJ2-6

CDR3: CATSDGGDEQYF
V: TRBV24-1
J: TRBJ2-7

CDR3: CASSPHQNTEAFF
V: TRBV16
J: TRBJ1-1

CDR3: CASSRGLGQETQYF
V: TRBV10-1
J: TRBJ2-5

CDR3: CARVTGASGELFF
V: TRBV10-1
J: TRBJ2-2

CDR3: CASSYSTVQPQHF
V: TRBV6-2/TRBV6-3
J: TRBJ1-5

CDR3: CASSFGTLSEQFF
V: TRBV12-3/TRBV12-4
J: TRBJ2-1

CDR3: CASSYSIVPGGSYNEQFF
V: TRBV6-5
J: TRBJ2-1

CDR3: CASSLPAGGGPEFGTQYF
V: TRBV3-1
J: TRBJ2-5

CDR3: CSARTGAGEYGYTF
V: TRBV20-1
J: TRBJ1-2

CDR3: CSAREVFGAGGPYNEQFF
V: TRBV20-1
J: TRBJ2-1

CDR3: CASSPRAGGSSYEQYF
V: TRBV18
J: TRBJ2-7

CDR3: CASRDPTGLRTEAFF
V: TRBV6-4
J: TRBJ1-1

CDR3: CASSFSGGAFF
V: TRBV12-3/TRBV12-4
J: TRBJ1-1

CDR3: CASSYSAGVNTGELFF
V: TRBV6-5
J: TRBJ2-2

CDR3: CASSHGTSGPETQYF
V: TRBV11-2
J: TRBJ2-5

CDR3: CASSTGLAGASDTQYF
V: TRBV5-1
J: TRBJ2-3

CDR3: CASSSTLNTEAFF
V: TRBV5-1
J: TRBJ1-1

CDR3: CASSPGQGFDEQYF
V: TRBV2
J: TRBJ2-7

CDR3: CASSYRGRNSYEQYF
V: TRBV6-2/TRBV6-3
J: TRBJ2-7

CDR3: CASSPSTGTTEAFF
V: TRBV18
J: TRBJ1-1

CDR3: CASSLGDRLGSPLHF
V: TRBV7-2
J: TRBJ1-6

CDR3: CASSRRGQGGTEAFF
V: TRBV14
J: TRBJ1-1

CDR3: CASSTGGSSPLHF
V: TRBV19
J: TRBJ1-6

CDR3: CASSLSGTYNEQFF
V: TRBV5-1
J: TRBJ2-1

CDR3: CAIRDRATNEQFF
V: TRBV19
J: TRBJ2-1

CDR3: CASSHRDREETQYF
V: TRBV5-6
J: TRBJ2-5

CDR3: CASSYPWRGVTEAFF
V: TRBV12-3/TRBV12-4
J: TRBJ1-1

CDR3: CAISRDLEPNYGYTF
V: TRBV10-3
J: TRBJ1-2